Following are 30 T cell receptor beta chains from one sample sequenced in a study of shared clonotypes between healthy human individuals. The method was immunoSEQ multiplex PCR; TCRdb's version includes in-frame clones alone and lacks a portion of them. The table lists 100,000 to 120,000 clones, about 70% of them singletons. The sequenced sample was memory CD8+ T cells sorted from blood. The subset here: CD45RO+ cells pooled with CCR7-negative TemRA cells. Receptor source: a woman in her twenties or thirties in good health.

V gene TRBV6-6 combines with J gene TRBJ2-1; D not resolved. This CDR3 has 13 residues. Germline CDR1 is MNHNY and CDR2 is SVGAGI (reference sequence). V was pared by 2 bases and J by 5 bases, with 7 bases between. The CDR3 sequence: CASSYTLDNEQFF. CDR3 DNA: TGTGCCAGCAGTTACACGCTGGACAATGAGCAGTTCTTC.

This clone came up a few times. At the DNA level, this CDR3 is encoded by other sequences in the same sample as well. This sequence joins TRBV6-4 and TRBJ2-1; 10 bases are a match to TRBD2. The V gene's germline CDR1 is MRHNA and CDR2 SNTAGT. The junction had 6 bases not matched to a gene; V was cut back by 3 bases and J by 7 bases. CDR3 length: 15 amino acids. The DNA for the CDR3 is TGTGCCAGCAGTGAGGCTAGCGGGAGCGTTAATGAGCAGTTCTTC. It encodes CASSEASGSVNEQFF.

A remark on this clone: A much larger clone lies one base from this, so it may be a read error. Other nucleotide sequences in the sample specify the same CDR3. The V and J genes are TRBV6-4 and TRBJ2-3, with D unclear. Germline V lookup: CDR1 MRHNA, CDR2 SNTAGT. The V and J ends lost 3 bases and 0 bases respectively, with 4 bases between them. CDR3 size: 13 residues. The CDR3 DNA reads as TGTGCCAGCAGTGAGAGCAGCACAGATACGCAGTATTTT. Its translation: CASSESSTDTQYF.

Ten or more counts support this clone. The CDR3: CASSPLLGGNQPQHF. CDR3 nucleotide sequence: TGTGCCAGTAGTCCTCTCTTGGGTGGGAATCAGCCCCAGCATTTT. The J gene is TRBJ1-5, the V gene TRBV19; D is undetermined. Germline CDR1 is LNHDA and CDR2 is SQIVND (reference sequence). The V gene lost 5 bases and the J gene lost 4 bases, with 15 bases spanning the gap. The CDR3 is 15 amino acids.

The chain uses TRBV27 and TRBJ2-1; D is uncertain. V was cut by 4 bases and J by 6 bases, with 7 bases left in between. Germline CDR1 is MNHEY and CDR2 is SMNVEV (reference sequence). There are 12 residues in the CDR3. The CDR3 bases are TGTGCCAGCAGTTCCTTGGTCAATGAGCAGTTCTTC. Translating gives CASSSLVNEQFF.

The chain employs TRBV28 and TRBJ2-7; no definite D call. The CDR3 extends over 12 amino acids. Trimming took off 4 bases at V and 2 bases at J, with 6 bases between the two ends. Germline lookup yields CDR1 MDHEN and CDR2 SYDVKM. In DNA form, the CDR3 reads TGTGCCAGCAGTTCACGACCCTACGAGCAGTACTTC. Its translation is CASSSRPYEQYF. The full variable domain, with the rest looked up from reference TRBV28 and TRBJ2-7, is DVKVTQSSRYLVKRTGEKVFLECVQDMDHENMFWYRQDPGLGLRLIYFSYDVKMKEKGDIPEGYSVSREKKERFSLILESASTNQTSMYLCASSSRPYEQYFGPGTRLTVT.

This rearrangement joins TRBV5-4 to TRBJ2-7; tentative D call: TRBD1 (6 bases). This CDR3 is 14 amino acids long. Per germline, CDR1 SGHNT and CDR2 YYREEE (reference sequence). V shed 2 bases and J shed 0 bases, with 9 bases lying between them. CDR3 sequence reads: CASSFQGSSYEQYF. CDR3 in DNA: TGTGCCAGCAGCTTCCAGGGGAGCTCCTACGAGCAGTACTTC.

This clone appeared many times. V is TRBV6-4 and J is TRBJ1-2; TRBD1 agrees at 9 bases. J gave up 1 base and V 9 bases, and 6 bases lay outside the gene matches. The CDR3 has 14 residues. Germline V lookup: CDR1 MRHNA, CDR2 SNTAGT. CDR3: CASKPGQGNYGYTF. The CDR3 nucleotides read TGTGCCAGTAAACCGGGACAGGGTAACTATGGCTACACCTTC.

The chain has TRBV27 and TRBJ2-1; 15 bases line up with TRBD2. The CDR3 extends over 15 amino acids. The germline CDR1 and CDR2 sequences are MNHEY and SMNVEV (reference sequence). With 5 bases clipped from V and 7 bases from J, the junction kept 3 bases outside the gene matches. The DNA of the CDR3 is TGTGCCAGCAGTCACGGGACTAGCGGGAGGAATGAGCAGTTCTTC. Its protein is CASSHGTSGRNEQFF.

CDR3 protein: CSVRQGAGELFF. The CDR3 DNA reads TGCAGCGTCCGACAGGGTGCCGGGGAGCTGTTTTTT. The rearrangement joins TRBV29-1 to TRBJ2-2, with TRBD1 matching over 7 bases. V trimming: 6 bases; J trimming: 6 bases; junction bases outside the gene matches: 4. Germline CDR1 SQVTM, CDR2 ANQGSEA. The CDR3 consists of 12 residues.

This chain links TRBV2 with TRBJ2-6, with D maybe TRBD1 (6 bases). V was cut by 5 bases and J by 3 bases, with 26 bases left in between. CDR3 size: 20 residues. Per the germline V gene, CDR1 is SNHLY and CDR2 is FYNNEI. CDR3 sequence reads: CASSKRVAGGGMRGANVLTF. In DNA form, the CDR3 reads TGTGCCAGCAGTAAGCGTGTGGCTGGGGGCGGAATGCGTGGGGCCAACGTCCTGACTTTC.

V is TRBV30 and J is TRBJ2-6, with D unclear. The V gene's germline CDR1 is GTSNPN and CDR2 SVGIG (reference sequence). The ends were cut back, 5 bases at V and 5 bases at J, with 22 bases in the middle. This CDR3 is 17 amino acids long. CDR3 amino acids: CAWVLTRYNSRANVLTF. The CDR3 nucleotides are TGTGCCTGGGTACTAACGCGTTATAACAGTCGGGCCAACGTCCTGACTTTC.

J is TRBJ2-7 and V is TRBV11-2; D call uncertain. Germline loops: CDR1 SGHAT, CDR2 FQNNGV. The CDR3 loop spans 14 amino acids. Deletions cut 3 bases from V and 0 bases from J, with 9 bases between. The CDR3 reads CASSFVPGSYEQYF. As DNA, the CDR3 is TGTGCCAGCAGCTTTGTCCCCGGCTCCTACGAGCAGTACTTC.

The chain combines TRBV10-3 with TRBJ2-7, with D perhaps matching TRBD2 (5 bases). There are 13 residues in the CDR3. The germline V gene encodes CDR1 ENHRY and CDR2 SYGVKD. V lost 6 bases and J 7 bases, leaving 16 bases between the germline ends. The CDR3 DNA follows: TGTGCCATCAGGAGGGAAACTAGGCGGGAGCAGTACTTC. Translated: CAIRRETRREQYF.

The chain carries TRBV7-6 and TRBJ2-2, with unresolved D. The CDR3 contains 17 residues. V was cut by 6 bases and J by 7 bases, with 24 bases left in between. Germline CDR1 and CDR2: SGHVS and FNYEAQ. This CDR3 reads CASSALASGFGYGELFF. The CDR3 DNA reads TGTGCCAGCAGTGCTCTGGCTTCCGGTTTTGGGTACGGGGAGCTGTTTTTT.

This clone was seen a few times. The chain employs TRBV7-6 and TRBJ2-1, with TRBD1 identical over 7 bases. The V gene's germline CDR1 is SGHVS and CDR2 FNYEAQ. Losses at the gene ends were 3 bases for V and 5 bases for J; bases not matched to a gene: 10. The CDR3 runs to 16 residues. The CDR3 bases are TGTGCCAGCAGCTTTTATCCGGGACAGCCTGACAATGAGCAGTTCTTC. Translating it yields CASSFYPGQPDNEQFF.

This chain connects TRBV15 to TRBJ1-2, with TRBD1 as a possible D gene (5 bases). Deletions cut 1 base from V and 2 bases from J, with 5 bases between. The CDR3 sequence is 13 residues long. Germline V lookup: CDR1 LNHNV, CDR2 YYDKDF (reference sequence). The CDR3 nucleotides read TGTGCCACCAGCAGAGGGGGGAACTATGGCTACACCTTC. Residues: CATSRGGNYGYTF.

This clone was detected ten times or more. The chain combines TRBV7-8 with TRBJ2-7, with D unresolved. The length of the CDR3 is 15 residues. Germline V gene sequence: CDR1 SGHVS, CDR2 FQNEAQ. V was shortened by 3 bases and J by 2 bases, with 14 bases between the two germline ends. The CDR3 DNA sequence: TGTGCCAGCAGCTTTCCCCCAAGGCCCCCCTACGAGCAGTACTTC. Amino acids: CASSFPPRPPYEQYF.

This chain joins TRBV10-2 and TRBJ2-5; 11 nucleotides match TRBD2. The J segment lost 1 base and the V segment lost 1 base, leaving 5 bases of the junction unmatched. In germline, CDR1 is WSHSY, CDR2 SAAADI. The length of the CDR3 is 17 residues. The CDR3: CASSEYLAGGTQETQYF. The CDR3 bases are TGCGCCAGCAGTGAGTACCTAGCGGGAGGTACCCAAGAGACCCAGTACTTC.

V gene TRBV28 combines with J gene TRBJ2-1; possible D gene TRBD1, 6 bases. The V end was cut by 3 bases, the J end by 10 bases, with 16 bases between. The V gene's germline CDR1 is MDHEN and CDR2 SYDVKM. The CDR3 runs 14 residues. This chain's CDR3 is CASSFPTGPLEQFF. The CDR3 nucleotides are TGTGCCAGCAGTTTTCCGACAGGACCCTTGGAGCAGTTCTTC.

This clone was recorded only once. The V gene is TRBV5-8, the J gene TRBJ2-1; D is ambiguous. Trimming took 5 bases from V and 7 from J, leaving 16 bases between them. Germline V gene sequence: CDR1 SGHTS, CDR2 YDEGEE. CDR3 length: 14 residues. DNA for the CDR3: TGTGCCAGCAGTTATCCTACGTTCGGGAATGAGCAGTTCTTC. Protein: CASSYPTFGNEQFF.

As for this clone: This same CDR3 is encoded by further DNA sequences in the sample. V and J are TRBV9 and TRBJ2-3, with D tentatively TRBD2 (6 bases). The CDR3 sequence is 14 residues long. The V end lost 0 bases, the J end lost 4 bases, and 9 bases lay between the germline ends. Germline CDR1 SGDLS, CDR2 YYNGEE. Here the CDR3 reads CASSVGGGADTQYF. The CDR3 DNA reads TGTGCCAGCAGCGTAGGTGGAGGGGCAGATACGCAGTATTTT.

On this clone itself: This same CDR3 is encoded by further DNA sequences in the sample. The J gene is TRBJ2-7, the V gene TRBV7-9; 14 nucleotides line up with TRBD2. The ends lost 5 bases at V and 0 bases at J; junction bases unmatched: 3. Germline loops: CDR1 SEHNR, CDR2 FQNEAQ (reference sequence). This CDR3 is built from 16 residues. The CDR3 region is CASSLGTSGSSYEQYF. CDR3 in DNA: TGTGCCAGCAGCCTGGGGACTAGCGGGAGCTCCTACGAGCAGTACTTC.

V usage is TRBV5-1 and J usage is TRBJ2-2, with 9 bases lining up with TRBD2. Trimming cost V 5 bases and J 0 bases; bases outside gene matches: 8. Germline V CDR1 and CDR2: SGHRS, YFSETQ. CDR3 length: 17 amino acids. CDR3 residues: CASRWSSGSPNTGELFF. For the CDR3, the DNA is TGCGCCAGCAGGTGGAGTAGCGGGAGCCCGAACACCGGGGAGCTGTTTTTT.

This clone was counted between two and nine times. The chain couples TRBV5-5 to TRBJ2-1, with unresolved D. Trimming stripped 0 bases from V and 0 bases from J, with 13 bases between. CDR3 length: 17 amino acids. Germline-derived CDR1 and CDR2 are SGHKS and YYEKEE (reference sequence). The CDR3 DNA is TGTGCCAGCAGCTTGGAGGTCCTACTGAGCTCCTACAATGAGCAGTTCTTC. Its protein is CASSLEVLLSSYNEQFF.

This clone is a singleton in its sample. Distinct nucleotide sequences in the sample also encode this CDR3. The chain links TRBV11-2 to TRBJ1-2; 8 positions agree with TRBD1. The CDR3 consists of 14 residues. Per germline, CDR1 SGHAT and CDR2 FQNNGV. With V trimmed by 1 base and J by 4 bases, 2 bases remained unmatched. CDR3 region: CASSLVQGAYGYTF. The CDR3 coding sequence is TGTGCCAGCAGCTTAGTTCAGGGGGCCTATGGCTACACCTTC.

As regards this clone: Only one base separates this from a far larger clonotype, so it likely reflects a read error. The V and J genes are TRBV28 and TRBJ1-5; D uncertain. Trimming cost V 5 bases and J 7 bases, with 18 bases left between them. This CDR3 spans 15 amino acids. The germline V gene has CDR1 MDHEN and CDR2 SYDVKM. In DNA form, the CDR3 reads TGTGCCAGCAGTCATGGTGAACTGGGCGGCCAGCCCCAGCATTTT. Translated, it gives CASSHGELGGQPQHF.

The chain couples TRBV7-3 to TRBJ2-3; TRBD2 is a possible D gene (6 bases). This CDR3 region has 14 residues. Between the trimmed V and J ends, which lost 11 bases and 3 bases, there was a span of 18 bases. Germline assignment: CDR1 SGHTA and CDR2 FQGTGA. The CDR3 nucleotides are TGTGCCTCCTCCGGGGGTCTGGGGACAGATACGCAGTATTTT. It yields the protein CASSGGLGTDTQYF. Full variable domain (remainder filled in from reference TRBV7-3 and TRBJ2-3): GAGVSQTPSNKVTEKGKYVELRCDPISGHTALYWYRQSLGQGPEFLIYFQGTGAADDSGLPNDRFFAVRPEGSVSTLKIQRTERGDSAVYLCASSGGLGTDTQYFGPGTRLTVL.

The chain has TRBV19 and TRBJ1-1, with D tentatively TRBD1 (6 bases). This CDR3 region has 15 residues. Trimming pared 3 bases from V and 7 bases from J, leaving 18 bases between. Germline assignment: CDR1 LNHDA and CDR2 SQIVND (reference sequence). CDR3 coding DNA: TGTGCCAGTAGTATGGCGGCCAGTACAGGGCGTGAAGCTTTCTTT. This encodes CASSMAASTGREAFF.

As to this clone: A read error is the likely source, as a far larger clone sits one nucleotide away. Other nucleotide sequences in the sample specify the same CDR3. This rearrangement joins TRBV28 to TRBJ2-1, with no clear D. The length of the CDR3 is 11 residues. Germline V lookup: CDR1 MDHEN, CDR2 SYDVKM. V was shortened by 6 bases and J by 4 bases, with 4 bases between the two germline ends. DNA of the CDR3: TGTGCCAGCAGCACATACAATGAGCAGTTCTTC. Protein sequence: CASSTYNEQFF.